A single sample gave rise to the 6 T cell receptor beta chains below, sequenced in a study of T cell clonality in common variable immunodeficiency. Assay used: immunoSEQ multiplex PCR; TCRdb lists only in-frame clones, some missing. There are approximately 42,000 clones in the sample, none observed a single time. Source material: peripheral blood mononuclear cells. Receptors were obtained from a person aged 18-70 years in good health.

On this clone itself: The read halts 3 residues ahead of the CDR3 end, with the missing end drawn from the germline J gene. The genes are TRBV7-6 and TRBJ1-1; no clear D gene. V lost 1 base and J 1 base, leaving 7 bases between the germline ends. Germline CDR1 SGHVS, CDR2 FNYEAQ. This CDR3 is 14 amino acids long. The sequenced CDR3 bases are TGTGCCAGCAGCTTAGAACTGAAGAACACTGAA. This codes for CASSLELKNTE. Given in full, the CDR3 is CASSLELKNTEAFF.

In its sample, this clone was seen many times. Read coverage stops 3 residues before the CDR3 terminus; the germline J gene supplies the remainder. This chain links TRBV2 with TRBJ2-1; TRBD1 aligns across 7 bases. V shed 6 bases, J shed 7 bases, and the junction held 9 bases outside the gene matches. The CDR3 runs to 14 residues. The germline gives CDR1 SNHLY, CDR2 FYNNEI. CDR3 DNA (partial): TGTGCCAGCAGACCCGACAGGGTCTCAAATGAG. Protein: CASRPDRVSNE. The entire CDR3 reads CASRPDRVSNEQFF.

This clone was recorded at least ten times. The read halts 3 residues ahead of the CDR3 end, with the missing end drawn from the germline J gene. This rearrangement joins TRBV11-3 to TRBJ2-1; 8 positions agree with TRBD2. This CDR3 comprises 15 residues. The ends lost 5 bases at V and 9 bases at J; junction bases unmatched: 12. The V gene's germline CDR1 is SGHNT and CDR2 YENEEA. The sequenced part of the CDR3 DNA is TGTGCCAGCAGCGTGGTTCGGGGGGGAATCGGTGAG. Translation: CASSVVRGGIGE. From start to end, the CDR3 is CASSVVRGGIGEQFF.

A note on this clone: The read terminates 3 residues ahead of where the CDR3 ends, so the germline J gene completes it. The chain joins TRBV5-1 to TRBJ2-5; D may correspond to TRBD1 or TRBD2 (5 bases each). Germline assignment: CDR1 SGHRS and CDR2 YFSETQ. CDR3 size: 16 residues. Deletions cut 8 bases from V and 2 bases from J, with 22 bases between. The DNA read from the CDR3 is TGCGCCAGTACCCCTAGGCGTCAGGGAGAACAAGAGACC. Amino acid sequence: CASTPRRQGEQET. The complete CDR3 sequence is CASTPRRQGEQETQYF.

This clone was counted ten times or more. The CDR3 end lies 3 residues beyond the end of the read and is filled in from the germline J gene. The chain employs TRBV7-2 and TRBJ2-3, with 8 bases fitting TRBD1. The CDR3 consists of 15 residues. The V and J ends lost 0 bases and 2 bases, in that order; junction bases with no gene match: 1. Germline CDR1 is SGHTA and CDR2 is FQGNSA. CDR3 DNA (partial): TGTGCCAGCAGCTTAGCGGACAGGGCCACAGATACG. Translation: CASSLADRATDT. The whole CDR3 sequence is CASSLADRATDTQYF.

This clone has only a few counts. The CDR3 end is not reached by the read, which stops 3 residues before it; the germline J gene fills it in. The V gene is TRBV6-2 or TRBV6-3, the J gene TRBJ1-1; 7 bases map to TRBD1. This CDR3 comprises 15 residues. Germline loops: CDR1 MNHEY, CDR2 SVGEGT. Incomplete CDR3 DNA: TGTGCCAGCAGTTACGCCGGGACAGACTACAATGAG. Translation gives CASSYAGTDYNE. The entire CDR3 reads CASSYAGTDYNEAFF.